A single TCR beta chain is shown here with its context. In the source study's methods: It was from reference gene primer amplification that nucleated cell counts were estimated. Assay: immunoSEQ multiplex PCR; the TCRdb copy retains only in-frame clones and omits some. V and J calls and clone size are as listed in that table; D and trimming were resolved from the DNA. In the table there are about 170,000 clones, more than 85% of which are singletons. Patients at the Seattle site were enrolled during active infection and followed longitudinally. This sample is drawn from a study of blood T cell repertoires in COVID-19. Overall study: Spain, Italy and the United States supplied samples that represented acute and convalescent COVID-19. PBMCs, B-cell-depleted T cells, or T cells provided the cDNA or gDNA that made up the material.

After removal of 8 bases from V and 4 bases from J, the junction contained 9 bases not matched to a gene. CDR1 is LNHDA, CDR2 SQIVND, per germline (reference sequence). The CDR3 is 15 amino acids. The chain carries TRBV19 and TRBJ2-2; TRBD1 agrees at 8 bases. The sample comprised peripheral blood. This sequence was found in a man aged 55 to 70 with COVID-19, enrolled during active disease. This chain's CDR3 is CASGVTGGLTGELFF. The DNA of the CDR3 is TGTGCCAGTGGGGTTACAGGGGGACTCACCGGGGAGCTGTTTTTT. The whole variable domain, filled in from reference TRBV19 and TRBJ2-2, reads DGGITQSPKYLFRKEGQNVTLSCEQNLNHDAMYWYRQDPGQGLRLIYYSQIVNDFQKGDIAEGYSVSREKKESFPLTVTSAQKNPTAFYLCASGVTGGLTGELFFGEGSRLTVL.